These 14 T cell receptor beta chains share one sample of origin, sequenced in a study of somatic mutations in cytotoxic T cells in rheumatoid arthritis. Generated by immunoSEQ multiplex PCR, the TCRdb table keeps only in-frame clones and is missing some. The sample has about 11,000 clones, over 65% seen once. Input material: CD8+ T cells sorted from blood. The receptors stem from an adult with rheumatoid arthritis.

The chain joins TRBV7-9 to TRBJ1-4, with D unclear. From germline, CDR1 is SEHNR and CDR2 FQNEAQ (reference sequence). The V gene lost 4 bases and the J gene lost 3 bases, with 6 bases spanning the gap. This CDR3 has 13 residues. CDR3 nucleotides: TGTGCCAGCAGCTCCGACTCTAATGAAAAACTGTTTTTT. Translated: CASSSDSNEKLFF.

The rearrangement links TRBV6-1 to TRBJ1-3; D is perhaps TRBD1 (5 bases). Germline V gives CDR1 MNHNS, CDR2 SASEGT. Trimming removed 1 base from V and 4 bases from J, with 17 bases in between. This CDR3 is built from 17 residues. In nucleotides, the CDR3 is TGTGCCAGCAGTGAAGTTCCCCCCGGGGGTTACGGAAACACCATATATTTT. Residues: CASSEVPPGGYGNTIYF.

The CDR3 protein is CASSSGASGGANEQFF. Written as DNA, the CDR3 is TGTGCCAGCAGCTCGGGGGCTAGCGGGGGGGCTAATGAGCAGTTCTTC. The J gene is TRBJ2-1, the V gene TRBV11-2; 12 nucleotides match TRBD2. V lost 4 bases and J lost 7; bases outside the gene matches: 8. The CDR3 is 16 residues long. CDR1 is SGHAT, CDR2 FQNNGV, per germline.

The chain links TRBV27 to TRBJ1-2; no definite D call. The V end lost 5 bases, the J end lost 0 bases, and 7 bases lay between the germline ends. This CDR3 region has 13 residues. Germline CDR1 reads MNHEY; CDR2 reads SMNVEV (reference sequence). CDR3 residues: CASSPTSNYGYTF. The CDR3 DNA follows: TGTGCCAGCAGTCCAACCTCTAACTATGGCTACACCTTC.

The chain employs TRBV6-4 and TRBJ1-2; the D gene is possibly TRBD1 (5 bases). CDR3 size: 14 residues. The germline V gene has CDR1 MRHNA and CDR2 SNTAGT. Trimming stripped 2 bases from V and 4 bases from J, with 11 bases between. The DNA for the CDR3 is TGTGCCAGCAGTGACACTGGGGCGGGCTATGGCTACACCTTC. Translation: CASSDTGAGYGYTF.

Here the CDR3 reads CASSDPGVVEQYF. The CDR3 region has the DNA TGCGCCAGCAGCGATCCAGGGGTAGTGGAGCAGTACTTC. The J gene is TRBJ2-7, the V gene TRBV5-1; D is perhaps TRBD1 (6 bases). Deletions cut 4 bases from V and 7 bases from J, with 15 bases between. CDR3 length: 13 residues. Per germline, CDR1 SGHRS and CDR2 YFSETQ.

CDR3 nucleotides: TGTGCCAGCAGCTTAGTGCCGGGGACCTACAATGAGCAGTTCTTC. It encodes CASSLVPGTYNEQFF. The rearrangement links TRBV7-6 to TRBJ2-1; D is possibly TRBD2 (5 bases). The CDR3 runs 15 residues. Germline CDR1 SGHVS, CDR2 FNYEAQ. V lost 1 base and J 2 bases, leaving 9 bases between the germline ends.

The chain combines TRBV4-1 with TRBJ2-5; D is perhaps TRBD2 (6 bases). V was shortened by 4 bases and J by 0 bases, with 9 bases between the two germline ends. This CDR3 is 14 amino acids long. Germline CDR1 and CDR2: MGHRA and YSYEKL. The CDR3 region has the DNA TGCGCCAGCAGCCGGGGACTCAACCAAGAGACCCAGTACTTC. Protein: CASSRGLNQETQYF.

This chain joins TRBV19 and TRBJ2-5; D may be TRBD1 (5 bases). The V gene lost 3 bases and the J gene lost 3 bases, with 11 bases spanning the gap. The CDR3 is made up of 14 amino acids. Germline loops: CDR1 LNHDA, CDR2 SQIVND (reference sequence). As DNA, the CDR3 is TGTGCCAGTAGTATGTGGCAGGGTGAAGAGACCCAGTACTTC. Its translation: CASSMWQGEETQYF.

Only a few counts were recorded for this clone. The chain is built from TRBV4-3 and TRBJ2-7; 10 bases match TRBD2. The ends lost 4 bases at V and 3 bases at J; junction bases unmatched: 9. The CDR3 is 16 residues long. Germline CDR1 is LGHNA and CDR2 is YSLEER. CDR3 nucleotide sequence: TGCGCCAGCAGCCGAAACATCTTAGCGGGGGGCTACGAGCAGTACTTC. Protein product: CASSRNILAGGYEQYF.

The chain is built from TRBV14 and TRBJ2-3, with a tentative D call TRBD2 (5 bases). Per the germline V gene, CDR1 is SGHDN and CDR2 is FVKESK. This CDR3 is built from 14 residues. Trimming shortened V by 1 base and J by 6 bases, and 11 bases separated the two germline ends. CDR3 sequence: CASSQARAGDTQYF. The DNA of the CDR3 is TGTGCCAGCAGCCAAGCCCGGGCGGGTGATACGCAGTATTTT.

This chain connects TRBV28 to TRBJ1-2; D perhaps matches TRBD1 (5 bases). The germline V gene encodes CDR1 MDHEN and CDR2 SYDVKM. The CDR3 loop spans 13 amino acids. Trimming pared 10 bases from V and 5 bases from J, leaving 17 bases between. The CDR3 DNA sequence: TGTGCCACCAAAGGGACGAATTTATATGGCTACACCTTC. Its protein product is CATKGTNLYGYTF.

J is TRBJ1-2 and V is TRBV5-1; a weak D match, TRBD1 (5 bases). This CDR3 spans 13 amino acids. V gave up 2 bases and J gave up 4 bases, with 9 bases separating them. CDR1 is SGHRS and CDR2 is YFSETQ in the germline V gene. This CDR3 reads CASSFRVGYGYTF. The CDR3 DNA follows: TGCGCCAGCAGCTTCAGGGTGGGCTATGGCTACACCTTC.

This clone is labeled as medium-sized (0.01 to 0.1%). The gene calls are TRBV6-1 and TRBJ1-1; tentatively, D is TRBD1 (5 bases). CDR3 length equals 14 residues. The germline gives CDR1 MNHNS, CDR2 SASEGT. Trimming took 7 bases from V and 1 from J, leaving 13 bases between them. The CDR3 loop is CASTVGAENTEAFF. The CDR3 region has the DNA TGTGCCAGCACCGTCGGGGCAGAGAACACTGAAGCTTTCTTT.